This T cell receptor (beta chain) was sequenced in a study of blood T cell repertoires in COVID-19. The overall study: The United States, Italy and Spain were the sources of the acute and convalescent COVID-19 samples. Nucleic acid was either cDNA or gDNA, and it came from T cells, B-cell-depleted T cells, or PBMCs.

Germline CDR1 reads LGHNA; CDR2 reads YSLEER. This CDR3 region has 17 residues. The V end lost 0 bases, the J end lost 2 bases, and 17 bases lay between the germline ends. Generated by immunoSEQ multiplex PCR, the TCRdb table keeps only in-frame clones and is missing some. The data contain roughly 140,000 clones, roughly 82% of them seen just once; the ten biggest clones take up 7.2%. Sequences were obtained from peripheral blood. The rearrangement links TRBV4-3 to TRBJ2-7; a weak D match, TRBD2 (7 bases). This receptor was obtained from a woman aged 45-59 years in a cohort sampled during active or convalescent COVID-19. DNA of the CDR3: TGCGCCAGCAGCCAAGATCGAGGGGGGGGAAAGCCCTACGAGCAGTACTTC. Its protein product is CASSQDRGGGKPYEQYF.